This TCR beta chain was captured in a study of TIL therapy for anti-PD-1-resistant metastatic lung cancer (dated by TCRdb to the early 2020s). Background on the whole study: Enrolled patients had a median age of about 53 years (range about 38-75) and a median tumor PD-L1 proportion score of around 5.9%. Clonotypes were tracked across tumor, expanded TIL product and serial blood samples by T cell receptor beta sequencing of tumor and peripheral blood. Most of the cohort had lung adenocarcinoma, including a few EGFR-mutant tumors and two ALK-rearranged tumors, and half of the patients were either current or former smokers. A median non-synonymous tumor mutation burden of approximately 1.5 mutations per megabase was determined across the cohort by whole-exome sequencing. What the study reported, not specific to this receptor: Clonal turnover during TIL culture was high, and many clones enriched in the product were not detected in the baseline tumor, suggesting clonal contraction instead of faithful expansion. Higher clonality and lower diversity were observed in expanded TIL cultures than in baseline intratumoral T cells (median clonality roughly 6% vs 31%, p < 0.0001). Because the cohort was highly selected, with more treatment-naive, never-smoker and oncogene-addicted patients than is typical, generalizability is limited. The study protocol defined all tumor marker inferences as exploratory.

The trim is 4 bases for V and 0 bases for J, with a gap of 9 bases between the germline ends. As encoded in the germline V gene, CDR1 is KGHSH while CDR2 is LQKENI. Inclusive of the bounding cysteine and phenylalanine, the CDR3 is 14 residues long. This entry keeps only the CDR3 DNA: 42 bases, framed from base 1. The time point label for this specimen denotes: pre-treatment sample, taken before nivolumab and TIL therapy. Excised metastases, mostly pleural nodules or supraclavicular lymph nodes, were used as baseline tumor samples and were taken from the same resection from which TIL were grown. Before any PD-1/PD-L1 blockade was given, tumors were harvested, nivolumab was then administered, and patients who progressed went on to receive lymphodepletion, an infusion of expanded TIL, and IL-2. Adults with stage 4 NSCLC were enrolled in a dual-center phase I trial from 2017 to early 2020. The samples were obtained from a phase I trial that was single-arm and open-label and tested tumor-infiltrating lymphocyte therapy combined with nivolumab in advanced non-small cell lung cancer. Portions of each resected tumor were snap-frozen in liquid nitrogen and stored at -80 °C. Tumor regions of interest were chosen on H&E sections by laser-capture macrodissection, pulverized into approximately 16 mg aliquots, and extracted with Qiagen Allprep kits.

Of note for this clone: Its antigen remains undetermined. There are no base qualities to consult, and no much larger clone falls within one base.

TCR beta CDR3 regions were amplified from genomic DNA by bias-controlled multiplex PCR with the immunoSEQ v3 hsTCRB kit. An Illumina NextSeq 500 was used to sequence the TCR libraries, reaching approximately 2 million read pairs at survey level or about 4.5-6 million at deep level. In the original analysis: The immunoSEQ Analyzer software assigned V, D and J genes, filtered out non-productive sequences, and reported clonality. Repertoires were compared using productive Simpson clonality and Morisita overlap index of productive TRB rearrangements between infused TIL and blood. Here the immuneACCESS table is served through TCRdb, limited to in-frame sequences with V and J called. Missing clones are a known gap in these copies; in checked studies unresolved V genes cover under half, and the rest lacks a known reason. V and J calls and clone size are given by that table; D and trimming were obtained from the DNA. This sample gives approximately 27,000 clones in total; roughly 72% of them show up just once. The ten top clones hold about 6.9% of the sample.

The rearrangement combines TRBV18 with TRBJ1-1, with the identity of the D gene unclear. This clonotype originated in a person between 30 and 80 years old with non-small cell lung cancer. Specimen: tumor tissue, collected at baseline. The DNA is TGTGCCAGCTCACGGAATGGGATGAACACTGAAGCTTTCTTT. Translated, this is CASSRNGMNTEAFF.